A single sample gave rise to the 15 T cell receptor beta chains below, sequenced in a study of identical twins. TCRdb re-derived calls from the 5' RACE reads in MiXCR, one entry per CDR3 protein. The sample has approximately 230,000 distinct CDR3 sequences; 6% to 7% are singletons. The same specimen was also included in a second study, on T cells expressing NK-cell markers.

The sequenced sample was CD8+ T cells sorted from blood. Receptors originate from a woman aged 18 to 35 in good health.

This clonotype showed up just a few times. This sequence joins TRBV4-2 and TRBJ2-4; the D is unclear. This CDR3 has 16 amino acids. The V and J ends lost 1 base and 0 bases respectively, with 10 bases between them. Germline V gene sequence: CDR1 LGHNA, CDR2 YNFKEQ. DNA for the CDR3: TGTGCCAGCAGCCAAGGTGGTTCCTTAGCCAAAAACATTCAGTACTTC. The encoded protein is CASSQGGSLAKNIQYF.

This clonotype showed up just a few times. The V gene is TRBV7-2, the J gene TRBJ1-5; a possible D gene is TRBD1 (5 bases). Germline values: CDR1 SGHTA, CDR2 FQGNSA. Trimming removed 2 bases from V and 2 bases from J, with 10 bases in between. The CDR3 totals 15 residues. CDR3 residues: CASSLSQGRNQPQHF. As DNA, the CDR3 is TGTGCCAGCAGCTTATCCCAGGGACGCAATCAGCCCCAGCATTTT.

Many counts were recorded for this clonotype. The V call is TRBV29-1, the J call TRBJ2-7; possibly TRBD1 for D (6 bases). This CDR3 is built from 12 residues. Deletions cut 4 bases from V and 4 bases from J, with 11 bases between. The germline gives CDR1 SQVTM, CDR2 ANQGSEA. CDR3 loop: CSVVWGRYEQYF. In DNA, the CDR3 is TGCAGCGTTGTTTGGGGGCGATACGAGCAGTACTTC.

The J gene is TRBJ1-1, the V gene TRBV29-1, with 9 bases matching TRBD1. The V and J ends lost 6 bases and 3 bases, in that order; junction bases with no gene match: 11. In germline, CDR1 is SQVTM, CDR2 ANQGSEA. The CDR3 spans 15 residues. The CDR3 bases are TGCAGCGTGACCCCCAGGACAGGGGTTGACACTGAAGCTTTCTTT. Translation: CSVTPRTGVDTEAFF. The whole variable domain, remainder taken from reference TRBV29-1 and TRBJ1-1, is SAVISQKPSRDICQRGTSLTIQCQVDSQVTMMFWYRQQPGQSLTLIATANQGSEATYESGFVIDKFPISRPNLTFSTLTVSNMSPEDSSIYLCSVTPRTGVDTEAFFGQGTRLTVV.

This clonotype occurred many times. The chain couples TRBV27 to TRBJ2-7; D not resolved. Germline values: CDR1 MNHEY, CDR2 SMNVEV (reference sequence). Trimming took 5 bases from V and 0 from J, leaving 11 bases between them. The CDR3 loop spans 14 amino acids. The CDR3 region has the DNA TGTGCCAGCAGTATTAGACTTAGCTCCTACGAGCAGTACTTC. It encodes CASSIRLSSYEQYF.

This clonotype was counted between two and nine times. This sequence joins TRBV11-2 and TRBJ2-7; D may correspond to TRBD1 or TRBD2 (5 bases each). CDR3 length: 14 residues. V lost 7 bases and J 2 bases, leaving 15 bases between the germline ends. Germline CDR1 SGHAT, CDR2 FQNNGV. The CDR3 spells CASTRGRQTYEQYF. The CDR3 DNA sequence: TGTGCCAGCACCCGGGGCCGACAGACCTACGAGCAGTACTTC.

The sample holds many counts of this clonotype. The V gene is TRBV7-9, the J gene TRBJ2-7, with D unclear. This CDR3 is built from 14 residues. The V gene lost 0 bases and the J gene lost 5 bases, with 11 bases spanning the gap. Looked up from germline, CDR1 is SEHNR and CDR2 is FQNEAQ (reference sequence). DNA of the CDR3: TGTGCCAGCAGCTTAGCGCTAAAGGAGAACGAGCAGTACTTC. Protein: CASSLALKENEQYF.

This clonotype was found a few times. This rearrangement joins TRBV7-6 to TRBJ2-7; possibly TRBD1 for D (5 bases). CDR1 and CDR2 from the germline V gene are SGHVS and FNYEAQ. V was pared by 1 base and J by 6 bases, with 16 bases between. This CDR3 has 15 amino acids. The CDR3 sequence is CASSLETDSYTEQYF. The CDR3 DNA is TGTGCCAGCAGCTTAGAGACAGACAGTTACACCGAGCAGTACTTC.

This clonotype occurred many times. The chain carries TRBV4-2 and TRBJ1-1; a possible D gene is TRBD1 (5 bases). Germline CDR1 and CDR2: LGHNA and YNFKEQ. This CDR3 has 11 residues. Trimming pared 3 bases from V and 8 bases from J, leaving 7 bases between. The CDR3 DNA is TGTGCCAGCAGCCACGGGACCGAAGCTTTCTTT. Protein sequence: CASSHGTEAFF.

This clonotype occurred many times. One end of the junction varies from germline; a read error may be responsible. This CDR3 is CATSRDRAYF. In nucleotides, the CDR3 is TGTGCCACCAGCAGAGATAGGGCCTACTTC. The chain combines TRBV15 with TRBJ1-2; D gene unclear. CDR3 length equals 10 residues. Germline V gives CDR1 LNHNV, CDR2 YYDKDF (reference sequence).

This clonotype was detected only a few times. The chain has TRBV12-3 or TRBV12-4 and TRBJ1-5; 8 nucleotides line up with TRBD1. This CDR3 is 15 amino acids long. V lost 7 bases to trimming and J lost 3 bases; unmatched junction nucleotides: 8. The CDR3 DNA follows: TGTGCCAGCATTCTCGGGACAGGACACAATCAGCCCCAGCATTTT. It is translated as CASILGTGHNQPQHF.

This clonotype was counted only a few times. The V and J genes are TRBV5-5 and TRBJ1-2, with unresolved D. The V and J ends lost 2 bases and 8 bases respectively, with 22 bases between them. Germline V lookup: CDR1 SGHKS, CDR2 YYEKEE (reference sequence). CDR3 length: 16 amino acids. For the CDR3, the DNA is TGTGCCAGCAGCTTAGAGGAGGGTGATGGCGGCGTGGGCTACACCTTC. Amino acids: CASSLEEGDGGVGYTF.

This clonotype was recorded many times. The chain joins TRBV11-2 to TRBJ2-5; perhaps D is TRBD1 or TRBD2 (5 bases each). Germline CDR1 SGHAT, CDR2 FQNNGV. This CDR3 comprises 14 residues. Trimming took off 3 bases at V and 5 bases at J, with 13 bases between the two ends. As DNA, the CDR3 is TGTGCCAGCAGCTTCAAGAGGGGTATCGAGACCCAGTACTTC. This codes for CASSFKRGIETQYF.

In its sample, this clonotype was seen a few times. The chain couples TRBV9 to TRBJ1-6; no firm D call. Germline CDR1 and CDR2: SGDLS and YYNGEE. The CDR3 is made up of 15 amino acids. Trimming left V 0 bases short and J 8 bases short, with 12 bases between. This chain's CDR3 is CASSVEGQLDSPLHF. The CDR3 coding sequence is TGTGCCAGCAGCGTAGAAGGGCAGCTCGATTCACCCCTCCACTTT.

This clonotype has just a few counts. The chain couples TRBV6-5 to TRBJ1-1; 7 positions match TRBD1. This CDR3 spans 13 amino acids. The V segment lost 4 bases and the J segment 6 bases; nucleotides outside the gene matches: 5. Germline V gene data show CDR1 as MNHEY and CDR2 as SVGAGI. DNA of the CDR3: TGTGCCAGCAGTTCCCTGACAGGGTCTGAAGCTTTCTTT. Its protein product is CASSSLTGSEAFF.